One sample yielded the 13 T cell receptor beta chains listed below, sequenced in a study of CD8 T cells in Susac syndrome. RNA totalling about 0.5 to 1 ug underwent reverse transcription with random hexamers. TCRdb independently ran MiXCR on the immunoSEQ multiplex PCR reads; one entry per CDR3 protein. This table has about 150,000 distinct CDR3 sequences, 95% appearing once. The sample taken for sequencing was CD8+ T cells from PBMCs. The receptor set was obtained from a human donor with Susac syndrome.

The CDR3 DNA sequence: TGCGCCAGCAGCTTGAGTCCCGCCGTTGGCTACACCTTC. Translating it yields CASSLSPAVGYTF. The V call is TRBV5-1, the J call TRBJ1-2; no clear D. This CDR3 is 13 amino acids long. Trimming took off 1 base at V and 7 bases at J, with 11 bases between the two ends. CDR1 is SGHRS, CDR2 YFSETQ, per germline.

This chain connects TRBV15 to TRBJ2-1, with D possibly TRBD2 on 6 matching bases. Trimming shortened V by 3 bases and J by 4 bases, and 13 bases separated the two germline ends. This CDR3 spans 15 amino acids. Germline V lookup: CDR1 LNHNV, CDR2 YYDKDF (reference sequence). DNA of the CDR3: TGTGCCACCAGCAGGGGCGGGACTTCGTACAATGAGCAGTTCTTC. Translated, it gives CATSRGGTSYNEQFF.

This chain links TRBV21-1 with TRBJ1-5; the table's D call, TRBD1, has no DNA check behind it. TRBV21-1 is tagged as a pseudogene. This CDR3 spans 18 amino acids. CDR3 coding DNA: TGTGCCAGCAGCAAAGAGTTGAACAGGATAAAGAACAATCAGCCCCAGCATTTT. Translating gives CASSKELNRIKNNQPQHF.

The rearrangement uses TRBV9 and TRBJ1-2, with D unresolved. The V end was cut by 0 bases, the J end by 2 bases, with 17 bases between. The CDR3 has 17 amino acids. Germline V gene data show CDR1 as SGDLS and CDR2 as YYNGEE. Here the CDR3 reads CASSVARGDKGNYGYTF. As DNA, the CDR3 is TGTGCCAGCAGCGTAGCTCGGGGAGATAAAGGAAACTATGGCTACACCTTC.

The CDR3 reads CASSPAGSYEQYF. The CDR3 DNA reads as TGTGCCAGCAGCCCCGCAGGGTCCTACGAGCAGTACTTC. The genes are TRBV5-4 and TRBJ2-7; possibly TRBD1 for D (5 bases). Per germline, CDR1 SGHNT and CDR2 YYREEE (reference sequence). V was shortened by 4 bases and J by 1 base, with 9 bases between the two germline ends. CDR3 size: 13 residues.

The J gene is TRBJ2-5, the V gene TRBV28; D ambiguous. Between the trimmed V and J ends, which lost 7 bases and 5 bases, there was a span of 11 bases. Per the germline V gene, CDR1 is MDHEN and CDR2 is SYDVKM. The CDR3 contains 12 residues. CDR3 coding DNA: TGTGCCAGCACTTATCCAGGCGAGACCCAGTACTTC. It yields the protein CASTYPGETQYF.

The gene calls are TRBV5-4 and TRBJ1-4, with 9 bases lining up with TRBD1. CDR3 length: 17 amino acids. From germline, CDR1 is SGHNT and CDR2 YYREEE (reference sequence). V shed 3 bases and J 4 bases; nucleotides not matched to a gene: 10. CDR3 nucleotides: TGTGCCAGCAGCTGGACCGGGACAGGGATTGTTAATGAAAAACTGTTTTTT. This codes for CASSWTGTGIVNEKLFF.

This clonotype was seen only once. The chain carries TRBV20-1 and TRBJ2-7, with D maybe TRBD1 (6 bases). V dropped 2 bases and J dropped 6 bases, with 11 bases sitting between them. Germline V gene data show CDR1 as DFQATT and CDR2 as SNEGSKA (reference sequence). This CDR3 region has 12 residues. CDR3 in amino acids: CSARIQGFEQYF. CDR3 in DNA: TGCAGTGCTAGAATACAGGGATTCGAGCAGTACTTC.

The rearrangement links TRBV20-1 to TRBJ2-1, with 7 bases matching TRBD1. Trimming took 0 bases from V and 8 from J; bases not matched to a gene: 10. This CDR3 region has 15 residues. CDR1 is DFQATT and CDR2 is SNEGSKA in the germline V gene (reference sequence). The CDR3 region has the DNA TGCAGTGCTAGAGATCTACGACAGGGTGCGGATGAGCAGTTCTTC. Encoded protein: CSARDLRQGADEQFF.

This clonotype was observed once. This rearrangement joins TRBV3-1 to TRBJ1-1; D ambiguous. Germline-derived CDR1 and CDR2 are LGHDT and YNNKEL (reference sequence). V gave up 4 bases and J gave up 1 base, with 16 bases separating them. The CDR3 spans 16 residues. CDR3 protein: CASSPMPLDPNTEAFF. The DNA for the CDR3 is TGTGCCAGCAGCCCTATGCCTTTGGACCCGAACACTGAAGCTTTCTTT.

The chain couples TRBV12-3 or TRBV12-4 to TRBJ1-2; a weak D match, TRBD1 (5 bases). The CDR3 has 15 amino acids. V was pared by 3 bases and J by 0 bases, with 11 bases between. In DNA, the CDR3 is TGTGCCAGCAGTTTTCAGGACAATTCTAACTATGGCTACACCTTC. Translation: CASSFQDNSNYGYTF.

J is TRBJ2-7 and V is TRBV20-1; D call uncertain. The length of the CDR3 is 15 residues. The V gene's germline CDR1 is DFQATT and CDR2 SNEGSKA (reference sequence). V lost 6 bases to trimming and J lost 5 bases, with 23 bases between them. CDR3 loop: CSARPMTDARNEQYF. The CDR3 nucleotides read TGCAGTGCCAGACCAATGACGGACGCACGTAACGAGCAGTACTTC.

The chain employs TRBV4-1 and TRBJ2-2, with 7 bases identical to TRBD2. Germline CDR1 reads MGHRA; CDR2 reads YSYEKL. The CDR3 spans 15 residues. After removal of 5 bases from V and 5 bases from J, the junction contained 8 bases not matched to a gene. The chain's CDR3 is CASSYTNSGTGELFF. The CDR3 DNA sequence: TGCGCCAGCAGCTACACAAATAGCGGGACCGGGGAGCTGTTTTTT.